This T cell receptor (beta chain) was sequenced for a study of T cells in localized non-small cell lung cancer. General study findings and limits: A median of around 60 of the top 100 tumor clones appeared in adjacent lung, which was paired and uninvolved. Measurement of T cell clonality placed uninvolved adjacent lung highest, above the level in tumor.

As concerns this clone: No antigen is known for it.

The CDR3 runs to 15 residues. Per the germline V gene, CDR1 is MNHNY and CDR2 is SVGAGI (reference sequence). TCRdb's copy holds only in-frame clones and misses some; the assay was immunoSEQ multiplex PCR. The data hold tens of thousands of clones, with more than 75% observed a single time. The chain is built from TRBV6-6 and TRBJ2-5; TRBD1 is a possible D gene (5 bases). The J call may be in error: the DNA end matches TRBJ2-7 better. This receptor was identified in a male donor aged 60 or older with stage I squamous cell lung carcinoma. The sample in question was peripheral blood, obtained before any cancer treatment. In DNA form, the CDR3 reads TGTGCCAGCAGTTACTCTAATTGGCAGGGCTACGAGCAGTACTTC. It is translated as CASSYSNWQGYEQYF.